What follows are 24 T cell receptor beta chains derived from one specimen sequenced in a study of beta chain features in type 1 diabetes. Reverse transcribing all isolated RNA meant expressed TCRB transcripts were sequenced. Repertoires were generated with immunoSEQ multiplex PCR, while TCRdb's copy carries only in-frame clones and drops some. The table shows roughly 400,000 clones, with around 14% occurring only once. The sequencing sample was made of naive CD4+ T cells from blood. Receptors were obtained from a man aged 25-40 years in good health.

The V and J genes are TRBV7-3 and TRBJ2-3, with D perhaps matching TRBD2 (6 bases). The CDR3 covers 16 residues. Germline assignment: CDR1 SGHTA and CDR2 FQGTGA. Trimming removed 5 bases from V and 3 bases from J, with 18 bases in between. CDR3 sequence reads: CASSPQLAFWTDTQYF. The CDR3 nucleotides read TGTGCCAGCAGCCCTCAACTAGCTTTTTGGACAGATACGCAGTATTTT. The complete variable domain, with remaining parts taken from reference TRBV7-3 and TRBJ2-3, reads GAGVSQTPSNKVTEKGKYVELRCDPISGHTALYWYRQSLGQGPEFLIYFQGTGAADDSGLPNDRFFAVRPEGSVSTLKIQRTERGDSAVYLCASSPQLAFWTDTQYFGPGTRLTVL.

There are a few counts of this clone. This CDR3 is CASSQDPGQGAAGANVLTF. For the CDR3, the DNA is TGCGCCAGCAGCCAAGATCCGGGACAGGGGGCAGCTGGGGCCAACGTCCTGACTTTC. The chain recombines TRBV4-1 with TRBJ2-6; 12 bases are shared with TRBD1. The V gene end was trimmed by 0 bases and the J gene end by 2 bases; junction bases not matched to a gene: 5. This CDR3 is 19 amino acids long. Looked up from germline, CDR1 is MGHRA and CDR2 is YSYEKL.

The J gene is TRBJ2-1, the V gene TRBV29-1; 10 positions agree with TRBD2. Germline lookup yields CDR1 SQVTM and CDR2 ANQGSEA. CDR3 size: 13 residues. Trimming at V came to 4 bases and at J to 10 bases, leaving 7 bases not matched to a gene. The CDR3 here is CSVAPSGSGEQFF. CDR3 DNA sequence: TGCAGCGTTGCCCCTAGCGGGAGTGGAGAGCAGTTCTTC.

The chain carries TRBV7-2 and TRBJ2-3; D uncertain. The CDR3 has 13 amino acids. CDR1 and CDR2 (germline): SGHTA, FQGNSA. V was pared by 2 bases and J by 3 bases, with 6 bases between. This chain's CDR3 is CASSLQVTDTQYF. The CDR3 nucleotides are TGTGCCAGCAGCTTACAGGTTACAGATACGCAGTATTTT.

The CDR3 coding sequence is TGTGCCAGCAGTCCCGGGACATTAACGGCCCAGTACTTC. It translates to CASSPGTLTAQYF. V gene TRBV27 combines with J gene TRBJ2-5; D may be TRBD1 (6 bases). V shed 5 bases and J shed 9 bases, with 16 bases lying between them. Germline values: CDR1 MNHEY, CDR2 SMNVEV (reference sequence). This CDR3 region has 13 residues.

This clone was seen more than once but under ten times. The chain is built from TRBV6-1 and TRBJ2-1, with D uncertain. Trimming took 6 bases from V and 8 from J, leaving 14 bases between them. The CDR3 has 13 residues. Germline-derived CDR1 and CDR2 are MNHNS and SASEGT. CDR3 bases: TGTGCCAGCAGCCTTCGTTGGGGTGATGAGCAGTTCTTC. Encoded protein: CASSLRWGDEQFF.

CDR3 in DNA: TGTGCCAGCAGTGAGTACTACTACGAGCAGTACGTC. Protein product: CASSEYYYEQYV. The chain has TRBV2 and TRBJ2-7; D remains unclear. CDR1 and CDR2 (germline): SNHLY, FYNNEI. V was cut by 3 bases and J by 3 bases, with 6 bases left in between. The CDR3 is made up of 12 amino acids.

This clone occurred once. This chain joins TRBV7-9 and TRBJ2-5; 11 positions match TRBD2. Trimming cost V 1 base and J 3 bases; bases outside gene matches: 1. The CDR3 contains 15 residues. CDR1 SEHNR and CDR2 FQNEAQ come from the germline V gene (reference sequence). The CDR3 loop is CASSLEGLAEETQYF. The CDR3 DNA is TGTGCCAGCAGCTTAGAGGGACTAGCGGAAGAGACCCAGTACTTC.

This clone came up a few times. The chain employs TRBV14 and TRBJ2-5; no definite D call. Germline loops: CDR1 SGHDN, CDR2 FVKESK. This CDR3 is 13 amino acids long. V was trimmed by 0 bases and J by 5 bases, leaving 7 bases between them. CDR3 in amino acids: CASSQDLVETQYF. The DNA for the CDR3 is TGTGCCAGCAGCCAAGATCTGGTGGAGACCCAGTACTTC.

This clone was recorded a few times. The chain carries TRBV5-1 and TRBJ2-1, with D uncertain. The CDR3 is made up of 11 amino acids. CDR1 and CDR2 from the germline V gene are SGHRS and YFSETQ. Trimming removed 6 bases from V and 5 bases from J, with 6 bases in between. CDR3 protein: CASTLNNEQFF. In DNA, the CDR3 is TGCGCCAGCACCCTAAACAATGAGCAGTTCTTC. Supplemented by reference TRBV5-1 and TRBJ2-1, the full variable domain reads KAGVTQTPRYLIKTRGQQVTLSCSPISGHRSVSWYQQTPGQGLQFLFEYFSETQRNKGNFPGRFSGRQFSNSRSEMNVSTLELGDSALYLCASTLNNEQFFGPGTRLTVL.

V and J are TRBV4-2 and TRBJ2-1; 7 bases line up with TRBD2. The CDR3 has 14 amino acids. V shed 0 bases and J 14 bases; nucleotides not matched to a gene: 10. Germline loops: CDR1 LGHNA, CDR2 YNFKEQ. The CDR3 sequence is CASSQDGRTNLEFF. Here the CDR3 DNA reads TGTGCCAGCAGCCAAGACGGGAGGACCAACCTTGAGTTCTTC.

In its sample, this clone was seen a few times. V usage is TRBV9 and J usage is TRBJ2-7; perhaps TRBD1 as D (5 bases). V lost 2 bases, J lost 5 bases, and 11 bases lay in between. Germline V gene sequence: CDR1 SGDLS, CDR2 YYNGEE. The length of the CDR3 is 13 residues. This CDR3 reads CASSVQSGNEQYF. CDR3 DNA: TGTGCCAGCAGCGTCCAGTCAGGGAACGAGCAGTACTTC.

The chain couples TRBV2 to TRBJ2-3; D unresolved. Trimming shortened V by 11 bases and J by 1 base, and 13 bases separated the two germline ends. CDR3 length: 13 residues. Per germline, CDR1 SNHLY and CDR2 FYNNEI. The CDR3 coding sequence is TGTGCCTGCACCCCCCCAGGCACAGATACGCAGTATTTT. This gives the protein CACTPPGTDTQYF.

The chain links TRBV9 to TRBJ2-4; D is ambiguous. Germline V lookup: CDR1 SGDLS, CDR2 YYNGEE. V was clipped by 0 bases and J by 9 bases, with 16 bases between them. CDR3 length: 15 residues. CDR3 nucleotides: TGTGCCAGCAGCGTAGGGACCGATTCCAAGGGCATTCAGTACTTC. Protein sequence: CASSVGTDSKGIQYF.

This chain uses TRBV7-2 with TRBJ2-3, with TRBD2 matching 7 bases. Germline CDR1 reads SGHTA; CDR2 reads FQGNSA. V trimming: 1 base; J trimming: 2 bases; junction bases outside the gene matches: 6. The CDR3 extends over 16 amino acids. The CDR3 region has the DNA TGTGCCAGCAGCTTAGGCCTAGCGGCGAACACAGATACGCAGTATTTT. Its translation: CASSLGLAANTDTQYF.

The rearrangement links TRBV4-2 to TRBJ2-3; D not certain. CDR1 is LGHNA, CDR2 YNFKEQ, per germline. Trimming pared 1 base from V and 3 bases from J, leaving 8 bases between. This CDR3 comprises 14 residues. This chain's CDR3 is CASSQVVGTDTQYF. In nucleotides, the CDR3 is TGTGCCAGCAGCCAAGTGGTAGGGACAGATACGCAGTATTTT.

The chain has TRBV5-7 and TRBJ2-3; tentatively, D is TRBD2 (6 bases). TRBV5-7 is filed as an ORF, its function uncertain. The CDR3 is 16 amino acids. Deletions cut 4 bases from V and 3 bases from J, with 18 bases between. CDR3 residues: CASSGPHRGRTDTQYF. CDR3 in DNA: TGTGCCAGCAGCGGACCCCATCGGGGGAGGACAGATACGCAGTATTTT.

The V and J genes are TRBV11-3 and TRBJ2-7; D may be TRBD2 (5 bases). V lost 4 bases to trimming and J lost 1 base, with 11 bases between them. The germline V gene has CDR1 SGHNT and CDR2 YENEEA. This CDR3 has 14 residues. The CDR3 DNA sequence: TGTGCCAGCAGCTCGGGGTCTCGTTCCTACGAGCAGTACGTC. Protein: CASSSGSRSYEQYV.

This clone was found a few times. The CDR3 spells CASSQDDLLAKNIQYF. CDR3 sequence (DNA): TGTGCCAGCAGCCAAGACGATTTGCTAGCCAAAAACATTCAGTACTTC. The chain combines TRBV14 with TRBJ2-4; D gene unclear. The V gene's germline CDR1 is SGHDN and CDR2 FVKESK. This CDR3 region has 16 residues. Trimming removed 0 bases at V and 0 bases at J, with 9 bases between. Together with reference TRBV14 and TRBJ2-4, the CDR3 gives the full variable domain: EAGVTQFPSHSVIEKGQTVTLRCDPISGHDNLYWYRRVMGKEIKFLLHFVKESKQDESGMPNNRFLAERTGGTYSTLKVQPAELEDSGVYFCASSQDDLLAKNIQYFGAGTRLSVL.

This clone occurred a few times. This sample includes further DNA sequences coding for the same CDR3. J is TRBJ1-5 and V is TRBV6-5; D may be TRBD1 (6 bases). The CDR3 runs to 13 residues. Trimming removed 5 bases from V and 2 bases from J, with 7 bases in between. CDR1 MNHEY and CDR2 SVGAGI come from the germline V gene. The CDR3 nucleotides are TGTGCCAGCAGTAGACAGGGCAATCAGCCCCAGCATTTT. This sequence encodes CASSRQGNQPQHF.

The chain combines TRBV7-2 with TRBJ2-3; 8 bases are a match to TRBD1. The CDR3 loop spans 15 amino acids. After removal of 2 bases from V and 2 bases from J, the junction contained 3 bases not matched to a gene. Germline loops: CDR1 SGHTA, CDR2 FQGNSA. As DNA, the CDR3 is TGTGCCAGCAGCTTACGGACAGGGTACACAGATACGCAGTATTTT. Amino acid sequence: CASSLRTGYTDTQYF.

The chain recombines TRBV5-6 with TRBJ2-1; maybe TRBD2 (6 bases). Looked up from germline, CDR1 is SGHDT and CDR2 is YYEEEE. The germline V and J ends were trimmed by 1 base and 6 bases, with 11 bases remaining between them. This CDR3 is built from 14 residues. CDR3 in amino acids: CASSLPGTPNEQFF. The CDR3 DNA follows: TGTGCCAGCAGCTTGCCCGGGACTCCCAATGAGCAGTTCTTC.

The CDR3 sequence is CASSFQGEGREKLFF. The CDR3, as DNA: TGTGCCAGCAGCTTCCAGGGGGAGGGAAGAGAAAAACTGTTTTTT. The J gene is TRBJ1-4, the V gene TRBV6-1, with 7 bases matching TRBD1. The CDR3 is made up of 15 amino acids. Germline CDR1 and CDR2: MNHNS and SASEGT. V shed 6 bases, J shed 8 bases, and the junction held 12 bases outside the gene matches.

This clone was found a few times. CDR3: CASSPTGVTANIQYF. The DNA for the CDR3 is TGTGCCAGCAGCCCAACCGGGGTCACAGCGAACATTCAGTACTTC. The genes are TRBV5-4 and TRBJ2-4; TRBD2 might be the D (5 bases). Trimming removed 4 bases at V and 7 bases at J, with 18 bases between. The CDR3 spans 15 residues. CDR1 is SGHNT, CDR2 YYREEE, per germline (reference sequence).